The 29 T cell receptor beta chains reported below all come from one sample, sequenced in a study of early T cells in non-severe SARS-CoV-2 infection. TCRdb reanalysed the 5' RACE reads using MiXCR and keeps one entry per CDR3 protein. The repertoire holds 30,000 to 45,000 distinct CDR3 sequences, with 5.3% as singletons. Sequenced input: whole blood. The receptors here all came from an adult who was a healthcare worker with PCR-confirmed SARS-CoV-2 infection or an uninfected control (not recorded which).

The chain is built from TRBV7-2 and TRBJ2-3, with a possible D match to TRBD2 (6 bases). CDR3 length equals 14 residues. Germline lookup yields CDR1 SGHTA and CDR2 FQGNSA. The V end was cut by 5 bases, the J end by 6 bases, with 15 bases between. CDR3 nucleotides: TGTGCCAGCAGCCAATCGGGGGTGTGGGATACGCAGTATTTT. Translated, it gives CASSQSGVWDTQYF.

Concerning this clonotype itself: A much bigger clone sits one base away, suggesting this may be a read error. The J gene is TRBJ2-2, the V gene TRBV20-1; 7 bases map to TRBD1. From germline, CDR1 is DFQATT and CDR2 SNEGSKA (reference sequence). With 4 bases clipped from V and 3 bases from J, the junction kept 8 bases outside the gene matches. CDR3 length: 15 residues. This CDR3 is CSAKQGLPDTGELFF. The DNA of the CDR3 is TGCAGTGCTAAACAGGGGCTCCCGGACACCGGGGAGCTGTTTTTT.

This clonotype was observed a few times. The chain couples TRBV7-3 to TRBJ2-3, with 9 bases matching TRBD1. Germline V CDR1 and CDR2: SGHTA, FQGTGA. The CDR3 runs to 14 residues. Trimming took 5 bases from V and 4 from J; bases not matched to a gene: 4. The CDR3 DNA reads as TGTGCCAGCAGCCGGACAGGGGTTCCAGATACGCAGTATTTT. Amino acids: CASSRTGVPDTQYF.

This clonotype was seen ten or more times. The V call is TRBV28, the J call TRBJ2-7; D gene uncertain. The V end lost 5 bases, the J end lost 0 bases, and 8 bases lay between the germline ends. The germline V gene encodes CDR1 MDHEN and CDR2 SYDVKM. The CDR3 has 13 amino acids. The CDR3 DNA sequence: TGTGCCAGCAGTCGGGCACTCTCCTACGAGCAGTACTTC. Its protein product is CASSRALSYEQYF.

This clonotype was counted many times. The chain uses TRBV7-8 and TRBJ1-4; possibly TRBD1 for D (5 bases). V lost 6 bases and J lost 4, with 9 bases in between. Germline V gene lookup returns CDR1 SGHVS and CDR2 FQNEAQ. The CDR3 is made up of 13 amino acids. The CDR3 nucleotides are TGTGCCAGCAGGACAGATCTTAATGAAAAACTGTTTTTT. Amino acids: CASRTDLNEKLFF.

This clonotype has at least ten counts. The gene calls are TRBV6-6 and TRBJ2-5; D assignment may be TRBD1 or TRBD2 (7 bases each). The ends were cut back, 7 bases at V and 5 bases at J, with 17 bases in the middle. The CDR3 runs to 14 residues. The germline CDR1 and CDR2 sequences are MNHNY and SVGAGI (reference sequence). The CDR3 DNA reads as TGTGCCAGCACCTACGGGACAGCGGGGGAGACCCAGTACTTC. This encodes CASTYGTAGETQYF.

This clonotype was counted only a few times. The chain combines TRBV6-6 with TRBJ2-7; D call uncertain. Trimming pared 2 bases from V and 4 bases from J, leaving 9 bases between. This CDR3 contains 13 residues. CDR1 MNHNY and CDR2 SVGAGI come from the germline V gene (reference sequence). CDR3 protein: CASSYRVAYEQYF. CDR3 DNA sequence: TGTGCCAGCAGTTACAGGGTGGCGTACGAGCAGTACTTC.

This clonotype has a count of ten or more. The gene calls are TRBV7-8 and TRBJ2-6; 7 nucleotides match TRBD1. CDR1 is SGHVS, CDR2 FQNEAQ, per germline. This CDR3 has 17 residues. V lost 0 bases, J lost 0 bases, and 2 bases stayed unmatched. The CDR3 spells CASSLAGQTSGANVLTF. The CDR3 DNA reads as TGTGCCAGCAGCTTAGCGGGACAGACCTCTGGGGCCAACGTCCTGACTTTC.

This clonotype was detected many times. This chain uses TRBV12-3 or TRBV12-4 with TRBJ1-2; D is possibly TRBD1 (5 bases). V lost 5 bases, J lost 8 bases, and 18 bases lay in between. The CDR3 contains 14 residues. CDR3 DNA sequence: TGTGCCAGCAGTCTCGGGACCGTCCTGGGAGGCTACACCTTC. It codes for CASSLGTVLGGYTF.

This clonotype came up many times. The V call is TRBV6-2 or TRBV6-3, the J call TRBJ2-2; D gene unclear. The CDR3 runs 13 residues. Germline V gene lookup returns CDR1 MNHEY and CDR2 SVGEGT. V was cut by 7 bases and J by 2 bases, with 8 bases left in between. The CDR3: CASKNRNTGELFF. The CDR3 nucleotides read TGTGCCAGCAAAAACAGAAACACCGGGGAGCTGTTTTTT.

This chain links TRBV20-1 with TRBJ2-1, with D perhaps matching TRBD1 (5 bases). Trimming took off 6 bases at V and 9 bases at J, with 12 bases between the two ends. The CDR3 length is 11 residues. The germline CDR1 and CDR2 sequences are DFQATT and SNEGSKA (reference sequence). CDR3 amino acids: CSAQQEIEQFF. DNA of the CDR3: TGCAGTGCCCAACAGGAGATTGAGCAGTTCTTC.

In this sample, this clonotype turned up many times. The rearrangement uses TRBV5-1 and TRBJ2-3, with 9 bases matching TRBD1. The CDR3 sequence is 16 residues long. CDR1 and CDR2 (germline): SGHRS, YFSETQ. V dropped 4 bases and J dropped 9; count of bases not matched to a gene: 15. The CDR3 protein is CASSVTGGGYDGTQYF. Here the CDR3 DNA reads TGCGCCAGCAGCGTTACAGGGGGCGGCTATGACGGAACGCAGTATTTT.

CDR3 bases: TGCAGCGTTGAAGACGGGGGTCCCAACACTGAAGCTTTCTTT. Its protein product is CSVEDGGPNTEAFF. This rearrangement joins TRBV29-1 to TRBJ1-1; weak D call: TRBD1 (5 bases). Per the germline V gene, CDR1 is SQVTM and CDR2 is ANQGSEA. This CDR3 spans 14 amino acids. V shed 0 bases and J shed 2 bases, with 10 bases lying between them.

This clonotype was recorded many times. This chain connects TRBV6-6 to TRBJ2-6; D is undetermined. With 3 bases removed from V and 1 base from J, the gap between germline ends came to 4 bases. This CDR3 comprises 14 residues. Germline V CDR1 and CDR2: MNHNY, SVGAGI (reference sequence). This CDR3 reads CASSYVSGANVLTF. CDR3 in DNA: TGTGCCAGCAGTTATGTGTCTGGGGCCAACGTCCTGACTTTC.

This clonotype was recorded a few times. The chain is built from TRBV19 and TRBJ2-1; TRBD2 agrees at 9 bases. CDR1 is LNHDA and CDR2 is SQIVND in the germline V gene (reference sequence). V lost 6 bases, J lost 5 bases, and 11 bases stayed unmatched. CDR3 length: 16 residues. The CDR3 sequence is CASSSLSGSRDNEQFF. The CDR3 region has the DNA TGTGCCAGTAGCTCACTTAGCGGGAGTAGGGACAATGAGCAGTTCTTC. Together with reference TRBV19 and TRBJ2-1, the CDR3 gives the full variable domain: DGGITQSPKYLFRKEGQNVTLSCEQNLNHDAMYWYRQDPGQGLRLIYYSQIVNDFQKGDIAEGYSVSREKKESFPLTVTSAQKNPTAFYLCASSSLSGSRDNEQFFGPGTRLTVL.

In its sample, this clonotype was seen many times. The gene calls are TRBV30 and TRBJ1-1, with D uncertain. This CDR3 spans 12 amino acids. The germline gives CDR1 GTSNPN, CDR2 SVGIG (reference sequence). The V gene lost 4 bases and the J gene lost 1 base, with 7 bases spanning the gap. CDR3 region: CAWNPQNTEAFF. The CDR3 nucleotides read TGTGCCTGGAACCCGCAGAACACTGAAGCTTTCTTT.

At least ten counts were recorded for this clonotype. The J gene is TRBJ2-5, the V gene TRBV11-3, with D possibly matching TRBD2 (5 bases). The CDR3 has 15 residues. Looked up from germline, CDR1 is SGHNT and CDR2 is YENEEA. Trimming stripped 2 bases from V and 2 bases from J, with 12 bases between. The CDR3 loop reads CASSLRASRQETQYF. DNA of the CDR3: TGTGCCAGCAGCTTAAGGGCTAGCAGACAAGAGACCCAGTACTTC.

This clonotype showed up just a few times. The V and J genes are TRBV5-5 and TRBJ1-2; no clear D gene. The CDR3 has 15 amino acids. The germline CDR1 and CDR2 sequences are SGHKS and YYEKEE (reference sequence). Trimming removed 4 bases from V and 8 bases from J, with 21 bases in between. The CDR3: CASSPYSDGSAGYTF. Written as DNA, the CDR3 is TGTGCCAGCAGCCCCTACTCGGACGGGTCGGCGGGCTACACCTTC.

This clonotype has a count of ten or more. The chain has TRBV28 and TRBJ2-7; D is perhaps TRBD1 (5 bases). Trimming removed 5 bases from V and 6 bases from J, with 11 bases in between. This CDR3 is built from 12 residues. Per germline, CDR1 MDHEN and CDR2 SYDVKM. CDR3 sequence reads: CASSSQGSEQYF. CDR3 coding DNA: TGTGCCAGCAGTAGCCAGGGATCCGAGCAGTACTTC.

This clonotype was seen ten or more times. CDR3 residues: CASSQDRGDYNEQFF. The CDR3 DNA is TGCGCCAGCAGCCAAGATCGCGGTGACTACAATGAGCAGTTCTTC. The chain recombines TRBV4-3 with TRBJ2-1; no clear D gene. With 0 bases removed from V and 3 bases from J, the gap between germline ends came to 9 bases. Per germline, CDR1 LGHNA and CDR2 YSLEER. This CDR3 contains 15 residues.

This clonotype has ten or more counts. This rearrangement joins TRBV24-1 to TRBJ2-1; 10 bases match TRBD2. CDR1 is KGHDR, CDR2 SFDVKD, per germline. The CDR3 consists of 16 residues. V lost 1 base to trimming and J lost 3 bases; unmatched junction nucleotides: 2. The CDR3, as DNA: TGTGCCACCAGTGATTTTACTAGCGGGATCTACAATGAGCAGTTCTTC. It translates to CATSDFTSGIYNEQFF.

This clonotype was observed many times. The rearrangement uses TRBV20-1 and TRBJ2-7, with 14 bases aligning to TRBD2. This CDR3 region has 15 residues. Germline V lookup: CDR1 DFQATT, CDR2 SNEGSKA (reference sequence). Trimming at V came to 3 bases and at J to 5 bases, leaving 6 bases not matched to a gene. CDR3 protein: CSASGTSGGRNEQYF. DNA for the CDR3: TGCAGTGCTAGCGGGACTAGCGGGGGCCGCAACGAGCAGTACTTC.

Many counts were recorded for this clonotype. The rearrangement joins TRBV11-2 to TRBJ2-7; the D gene is possibly TRBD1 (7 bases). This CDR3 is built from 15 residues. The V end was cut by 5 bases, the J end by 3 bases, with 17 bases between. Germline V lookup: CDR1 SGHAT, CDR2 FQNNGV. CDR3 bases: TGTGCCAGCAGCCATATCAGGGGGGCCCTCTACGAGCAGTACTTC. Translation: CASSHIRGALYEQYF. Filled out from reference TRBV11-2 and TRBJ2-7, the complete variable domain reads EAGVAQSPRYKIIEKRQSVAFWCNPISGHATLYWYQQILGQGPKLLIQFQNNGVVDDSQLPKDRFSAERLKGVDSTLKIQPAKLEDSAVYLCASSHIRGALYEQYFGPGTRLTVT.

This clonotype was counted at least ten times. The chain has TRBV10-3 and TRBJ2-3; 7 bases line up with TRBD2. Losses at the gene ends were 6 bases for V and 4 bases for J; bases not matched to a gene: 10. The CDR3 loop spans 15 amino acids. Germline V CDR1 and CDR2: ENHRY, SYGVKD. The CDR3 loop reads CAIRARLAVADTQYF. The CDR3 nucleotides read TGTGCCATCAGGGCCCGCCTAGCGGTTGCAGATACGCAGTATTTT.

In its sample, this clonotype was seen many times. The genes are TRBV12-3 or TRBV12-4 and TRBJ1-2; D call uncertain. CDR3 length equals 15 residues. Trimming shortened V by 2 bases and J by 6 bases, and 16 bases separated the two germline ends. CDR3 DNA sequence: TGTGCCAGCAGTTTAACTCTCGGGTTTGCGGATGGCTACACCTTC. Its translation: CASSLTLGFADGYTF.

This rearrangement joins TRBV19 to TRBJ2-1; 8 nucleotides line up with TRBD2. V shed 6 bases, J shed 4 bases, and the junction held 8 bases outside the gene matches. The V gene's germline CDR1 is LNHDA and CDR2 SQIVND (reference sequence). The CDR3 is 15 residues long. Here the CDR3 DNA reads TGTGCCAGTAGCCCTTTAAGCGGGGGATACAATGAGCAGTTCTTC. Its translation is CASSPLSGGYNEQFF.

The table lists this clonotype with many counts. This chain joins TRBV5-5 and TRBJ2-2; maybe TRBD2 (6 bases). Germline values: CDR1 SGHKS, CDR2 YYEKEE (reference sequence). The V and J ends lost 4 bases and 2 bases respectively, with 15 bases between them. This CDR3 spans 16 amino acids. The CDR3 region is CASSIGTYDNTGELFF. DNA of the CDR3: TGTGCCAGCAGCATCGGGACTTATGATAACACCGGGGAGCTGTTTTTT.

Concerning this clonotype: This could be a read error, since a much larger clone is one nucleotide away. This chain uses TRBV7-3 with TRBJ2-7, with D unclear. Per germline, CDR1 SGHTA and CDR2 FQGTGA. The V end was cut by 1 base, the J end by 0 bases, with 19 bases between. The CDR3 has 18 residues. The CDR3 spells CASSLNSFRAMYSYEQYF. The CDR3 DNA reads as TGTGCCAGCAGCTTAAACTCCTTCCGGGCGATGTACTCCTACGAGCAGTACTTC.

There are a few counts of this clonotype. The V gene is TRBV12-3 or TRBV12-4, the J gene TRBJ1-1; D not resolved. Trimming removed 6 bases from V and 2 bases from J, with 10 bases in between. This CDR3 is built from 13 residues. The CDR3 nucleotides are TGTGCCAGCAGCCAAGAATATAACACTGAAGCTTTCTTT. Encoded protein: CASSQEYNTEAFF.